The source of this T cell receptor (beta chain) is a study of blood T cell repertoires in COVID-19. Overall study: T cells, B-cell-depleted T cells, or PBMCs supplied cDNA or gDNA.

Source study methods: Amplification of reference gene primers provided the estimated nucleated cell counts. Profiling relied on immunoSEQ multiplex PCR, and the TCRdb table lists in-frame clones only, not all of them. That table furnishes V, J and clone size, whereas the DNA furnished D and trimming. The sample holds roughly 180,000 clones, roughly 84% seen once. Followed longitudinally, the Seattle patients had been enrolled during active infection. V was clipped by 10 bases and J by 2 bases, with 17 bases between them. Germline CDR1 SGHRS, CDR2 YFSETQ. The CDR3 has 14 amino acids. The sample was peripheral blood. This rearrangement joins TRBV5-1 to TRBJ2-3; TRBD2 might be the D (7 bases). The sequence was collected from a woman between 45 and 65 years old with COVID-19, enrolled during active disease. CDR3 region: CASKGGGPTDTQYF. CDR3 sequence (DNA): TGCGCCTCAAAGGGGGGGGGCCCCACAGATACGCAGTATTTT.